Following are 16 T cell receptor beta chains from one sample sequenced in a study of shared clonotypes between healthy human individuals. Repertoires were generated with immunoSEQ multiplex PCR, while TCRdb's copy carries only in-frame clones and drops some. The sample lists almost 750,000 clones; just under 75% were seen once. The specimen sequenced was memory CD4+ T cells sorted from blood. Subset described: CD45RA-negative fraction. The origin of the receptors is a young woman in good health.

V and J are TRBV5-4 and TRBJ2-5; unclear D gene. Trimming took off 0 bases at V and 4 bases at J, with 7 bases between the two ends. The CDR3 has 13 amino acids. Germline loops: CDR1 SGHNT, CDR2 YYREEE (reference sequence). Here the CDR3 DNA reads TGTGCCAGCAGCTTGGTTGTGGGAGAGACCCAGTACTTC. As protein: CASSLVVGETQYF.

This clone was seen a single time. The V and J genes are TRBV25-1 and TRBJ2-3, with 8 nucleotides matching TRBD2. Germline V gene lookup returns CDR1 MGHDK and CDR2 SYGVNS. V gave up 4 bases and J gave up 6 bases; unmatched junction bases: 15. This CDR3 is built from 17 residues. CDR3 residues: CASSGASGGPALDTQYF. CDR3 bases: TGTGCCAGCAGTGGGGCGTCGGGAGGGCCGGCTCTGGATACGCAGTATTTT. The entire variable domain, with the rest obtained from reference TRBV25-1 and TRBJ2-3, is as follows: EADIYQTPRYLVIGTGKKITLECSQTMGHDKMYWYQQDPGMELHLIHYSYGVNSTEKGDLSSESTVSRIRTEHFPLTLESARPSHTSQYLCASSGASGGPALDTQYFGPGTRLTVL.

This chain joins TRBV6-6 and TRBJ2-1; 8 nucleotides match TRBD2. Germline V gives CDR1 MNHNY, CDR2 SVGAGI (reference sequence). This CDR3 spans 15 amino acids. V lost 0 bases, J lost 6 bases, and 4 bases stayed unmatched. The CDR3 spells CASSYSTGGTNEQFF. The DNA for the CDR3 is TGTGCCAGCAGTTACTCGACGGGAGGGACCAATGAGCAGTTCTTC.

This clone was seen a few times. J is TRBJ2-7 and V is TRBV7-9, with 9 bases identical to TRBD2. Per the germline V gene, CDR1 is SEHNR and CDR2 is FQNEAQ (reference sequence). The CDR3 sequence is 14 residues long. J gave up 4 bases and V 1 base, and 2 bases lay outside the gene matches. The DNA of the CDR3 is TGTGCCAGCAGCTTAGTTGCGGGAGGGTACGAGCAGTACTTC. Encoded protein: CASSLVAGGYEQYF. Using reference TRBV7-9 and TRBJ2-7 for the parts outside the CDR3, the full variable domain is DTGVSQNPRHKITKRGQNVTFRCDPISEHNRLYWYRQTLGQGPEFLTYFQNEAQLEKSRLLSDRFSAERPKGSFSTLEIQRTEQGDSAMYLCASSLVAGGYEQYFGPGTRLTVT.

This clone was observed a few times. For the CDR3, the DNA is TGTGCCAGCAGTTTGGAGGGGAGCTTCTTTGGAAACACCATATATTTT. Amino acids: CASSLEGSFFGNTIYF. The chain employs TRBV28 and TRBJ1-3, with a weak D call TRBD1 (5 bases). V was trimmed by 3 bases and J by 3 bases, leaving 15 bases between them. The germline V gene encodes CDR1 MDHEN and CDR2 SYDVKM. This CDR3 contains 16 residues.

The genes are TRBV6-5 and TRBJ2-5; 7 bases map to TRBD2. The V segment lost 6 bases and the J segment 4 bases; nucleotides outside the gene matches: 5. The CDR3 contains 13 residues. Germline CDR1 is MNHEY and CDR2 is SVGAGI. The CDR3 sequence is CASSPGGSETQYF. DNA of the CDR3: TGTGCCAGCAGCCCCGGGGGGTCAGAGACCCAGTACTTC.

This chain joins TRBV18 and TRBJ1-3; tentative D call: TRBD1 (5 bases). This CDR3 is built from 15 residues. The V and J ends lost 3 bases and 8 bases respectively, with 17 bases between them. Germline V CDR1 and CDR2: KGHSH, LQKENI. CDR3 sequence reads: CASSPSVNPGDTIYF. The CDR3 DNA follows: TGTGCCAGCTCACCCTCAGTGAACCCGGGGGACACCATATATTTT.

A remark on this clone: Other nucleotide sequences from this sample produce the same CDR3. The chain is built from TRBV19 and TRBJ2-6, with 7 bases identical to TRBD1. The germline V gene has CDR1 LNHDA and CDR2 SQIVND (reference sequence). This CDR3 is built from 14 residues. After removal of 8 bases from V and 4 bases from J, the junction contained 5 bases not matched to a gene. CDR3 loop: CASSGGPGANVLTF. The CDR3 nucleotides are TGTGCCAGTTCAGGGGGACCCGGGGCCAACGTCCTGACTTTC.

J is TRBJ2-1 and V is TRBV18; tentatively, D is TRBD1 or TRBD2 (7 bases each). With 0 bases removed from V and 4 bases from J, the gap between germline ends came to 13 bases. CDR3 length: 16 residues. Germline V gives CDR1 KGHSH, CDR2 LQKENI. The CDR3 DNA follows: TGTGCCAGCTCACCACCGGGAGGGGGCTGGTACAATGAGCAGTTCTTC. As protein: CASSPPGGGWYNEQFF.

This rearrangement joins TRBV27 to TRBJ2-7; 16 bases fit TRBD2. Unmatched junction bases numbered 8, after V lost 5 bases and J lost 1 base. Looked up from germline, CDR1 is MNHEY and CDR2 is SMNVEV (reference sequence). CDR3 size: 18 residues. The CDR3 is CASSPSPGLAGGSYEQYF. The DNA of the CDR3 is TGTGCCAGCAGTCCTTCCCCGGGACTAGCGGGAGGGTCCTACGAGCAGTACTTC.

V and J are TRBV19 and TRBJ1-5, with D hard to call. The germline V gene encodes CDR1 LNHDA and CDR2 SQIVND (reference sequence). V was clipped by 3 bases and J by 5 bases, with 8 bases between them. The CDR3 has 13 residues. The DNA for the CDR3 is TGTGCCAGTAGTATCGGCAGCTATCAGCCCCAGCATTTT. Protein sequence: CASSIGSYQPQHF.

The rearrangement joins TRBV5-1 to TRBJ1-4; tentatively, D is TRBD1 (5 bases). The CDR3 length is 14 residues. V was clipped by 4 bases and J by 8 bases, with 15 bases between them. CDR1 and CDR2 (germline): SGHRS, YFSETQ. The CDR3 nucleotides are TGCGCCAGCAGCGTAGGAGGGGTCTCGGAAAAACTGTTTTTT. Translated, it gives CASSVGGVSEKLFF.

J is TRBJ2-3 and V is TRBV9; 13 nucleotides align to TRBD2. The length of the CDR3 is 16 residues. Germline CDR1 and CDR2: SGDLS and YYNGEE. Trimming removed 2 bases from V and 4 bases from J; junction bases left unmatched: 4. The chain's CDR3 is CASSVRTSGSPDTQYF. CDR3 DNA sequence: TGTGCCAGCAGCGTCCGGACTAGCGGGAGTCCAGATACGCAGTATTTT. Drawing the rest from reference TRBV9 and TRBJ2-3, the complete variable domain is DSGVTQTPKHLITATGQRVTLRCSPRSGDLSVYWYQQSLDQGLQFLIQYYNGEERAKGNILERFSAQQFPDLHSELNLSSLELGDSALYFCASSVRTSGSPDTQYFGPGTRLTVL.

The DNA of the CDR3 is TGCGCCAGCAGCTTGGCCGGGGGCGGGAGGTCAGATACGCAGTATTTT. It encodes CASSLAGGGRSDTQYF. The chain combines TRBV5-1 with TRBJ2-3; the match to TRBD2 covers 8 bases. This CDR3 is 16 amino acids long. Trimming removed 0 bases from V and 4 bases from J; junction bases left unmatched: 7. Germline-derived CDR1 and CDR2 are SGHRS and YFSETQ.

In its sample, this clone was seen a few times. CDR3 DNA sequence: TGTGCCAGCTCACCCTTCCGGGGAGATAGCGAGCAGTACTTC. Residues: CASSPFRGDSEQYF. This chain uses TRBV18 with TRBJ2-7, with D possibly matching TRBD2 (5 bases). V was shortened by 3 bases and J by 6 bases, with 15 bases between the two germline ends. The CDR3 runs 14 residues. Per germline, CDR1 KGHSH and CDR2 LQKENI. Looking up the rest from reference TRBV18 and TRBJ2-7 gives the full variable domain: NAGVMQNPRHLVRRRGQEARLRCSPMKGHSHVYWYRQLPEEGLKFMVYLQKENIIDESGMPKERFSAEFPKEGPSILRIQQVVRGDSAAYFCASSPFRGDSEQYFGPGTRLTVT.

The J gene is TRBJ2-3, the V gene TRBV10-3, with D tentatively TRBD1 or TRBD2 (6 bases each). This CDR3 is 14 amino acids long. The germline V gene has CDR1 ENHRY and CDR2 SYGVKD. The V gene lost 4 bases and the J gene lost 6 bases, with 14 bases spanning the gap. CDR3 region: CAISGGGIRDTQYF. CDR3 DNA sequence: TGTGCCATCAGTGGAGGGGGGATTCGGGATACGCAGTATTTT.